The T cell receptor (beta chain) described here comes from a study of cytomegalovirus exposure and HLA in healthy donors. Study outcomes and limitations: Exclusion as indistinguishable affected some V segments, including TRBV6-2 and TRBV6-3. Among CMV-associated TCR beta chains, most appeared HLA-restricted in a later analysis.

The PCR ran on 60 Vbeta and 13 Jbeta primers. The data were produced by immunoSEQ multiplex PCR, yet TCRdb's version contains in-frame clones alone and is incomplete. The sample's table shows 53,000 or so clones. Points on this clone: What it binds is not known.

The CDR3 contains 14 residues. The V gene end was trimmed by 6 bases and the J gene end by 6 bases; junction bases not matched to a gene: 8. CDR1 KGHSH and CDR2 LQKENI come from the germline V gene. This clonotype originated in a young man in good health and CMV-seropositive. The specimen sequenced was PBMCs. The J gene is TRBJ2-7, the V gene TRBV18; the match to TRBD2 covers 10 bases. The DNA for the CDR3 is TGTGCCAGCTCTCTCGGACTAGCGGCCTCCGAGCAGTACTTC. The encoded protein is CASSLGLAASEQYF. Full variable domain (outside the CDR3, taken from reference TRBV18 and TRBJ2-7): NAGVMQNPRHLVRRRGQEARLRCSPMKGHSHVYWYRQLPEEGLKFMVYLQKENIIDESGMPKERFSAEFPKEGPSILRIQQVVRGDSAAYFCASSLGLAASEQYFGPGTRLTVT.